The entry below gives a single TCR beta chain sequence along with its context. This clonotype was observed a few times. It has no known antigen specificity. No base-level quality is on record; no much larger clone is a single base apart. PBMCs were isolated by Ficoll-Paque density gradient centrifugation. The sample is drawn from a study of T-cell memory formation after mild COVID-19 (dated by TCRdb to about 2021). A note on the overall study: TCR sequence clusters from the two donors were largely donor specific. T-cell clones expanding and contracting after mild COVID-19 in two donors were tracked by longitudinal TCRalpha and TCRbeta repertoire sequencing. The cohort comprised two young, previously healthy adult volunteers, one female and one male. Broader findings and caveats from the paper: SARS-CoV-2 specificity of the second-wave clones peaking on day 37 was not confirmed. Only a couple of mild cases were covered by the study, and larger cohorts that include severe cases with pre-infection samples were considered necessary. Clones that contracted from day 15 to 85 showed balanced CD4/CD8 phenotypes, whereas a second wave of clones that expanded from day 15 to 37 leaned towards CD4+. The detection of some responding clones in pre-infection memory suggests that pre-existing cross-reactive memory T cells joined the SARS-CoV-2 response. Contracting CD4+ clones turned up mainly in the CM and EM memory subsets, whereas EMRA was where CD8+ clones were enriched.

The instrument was an Illumina NovaSeq 6000. TCRalpha and TCRbeta cDNA libraries were built by 5'RACE with constant-segment primers, adding sample barcodes and unique molecular identifiers. RNA was extracted from every sample with Trizol reagent. The libraries were amplified in two PCR steps, and the second step added a second sample barcode and Illumina TruSeq adapters. The libraries were sequenced on an Illumina NovaSeq using 2 x 150 bp paired-end reads. As for the authors' bioinformatics: The reads were demultiplexed and collapsed into UMI-guided consensus sequences using migec v1.2.7. Using mixcr v2.1.11, the UMI consensuses were aligned to TRA and TRB V and J templates and assembled into clonotypes. A clonotype was counted as expanded or contracted only when both edgeR and NoisET called the clonotype significant, with the noise models trained on biological replicates. For edgeR calls, the cutoffs were a false discovery rate-adjusted p below 0.01 and a log2 fold-change threshold of 1. As an exploratory analysis of dynamics, max-normalized trajectories of the 1000 most abundant clonotypes were examined by PCA with hierarchical clustering. The CD4 or CD8 phenotype of responding clones was assigned using the separately sequenced CD4+ and CD8+ repertoires. TCRdb reprocessing: public reads trimmed at Q25 with fastp, clones called with MiXCR, in-frame beta chains kept. CDR3 protein sequences are deduplicated, and each keeps its most common genes and DNA. The V and J calls and clone size come from TCRdb's table, not from the authors' own analysis. A total of 580,000 or so distinct CDR3 sequences appear in this sample, 15% to 20% of them only once. 8.1% of the sample belongs to the ten largest clones.

Including cysteine and phenylalanine, the CDR3 has 14 amino acids. The sequence is cut down to CDR3 DNA, 42 bases in frame from base 1. The germline V gene (reference sequence) sets CDR1 to SGHKS and CDR2 to YYEKEE. Here V drops 6 bases and J drops 3 bases, and the junction holds 7 bases not matched to any gene. The sequencing sample was made of PBMCs or a T cell subset sorted from them (not recorded which). The TCR comes from an adult woman who had mild COVID-19 (a few samples of this study predate the infection). The sample titles of this study are shuffled in the database, so cell type and time point are left out; the donor was told from shared clones. The chain is encoded by TRBV5-5 joined to TRBJ1-2; 8 of the junction bases match TRBD1. The DNA sequence is TGTGCCAGCAACCCAGGGGGCACTTACTATGGCTACACCTTC. This yields the protein CASNPGGTYYGYTF.